This TCR beta chain was captured in a study of identical twins. V gave up 4 bases and J gave up 6 bases, with 12 bases separating them. The germline V gene has CDR1 DFQATT and CDR2 SNEGSKA (reference sequence). The CDR3 loop spans 13 amino acids. This clonotype was detected many times. TCRdb processed the 5' RACE reads anew with MiXCR; each CDR3 protein has one entry. The table lists some 590,000 distinct CDR3 sequences, over 8.5% of them singletons, with around 3.1% in the top ten. These sequences were also reported in another study, on yellow fever vaccine responses in identical twins.

Sequenced sample: PBMCs. The rearrangement uses TRBV20-1 and TRBJ2-2; the D gene could be TRBD1 or TRBD2 (5 bases each). The receptor comes from a woman younger than 35 in good health. The CDR3 DNA sequence: TGCAGTGCTACTCCCCGGGGACCCGGGGAGCTGTTTTTT. The encoded protein is CSATPRGPGELFF.